These T cell receptor beta chains were read from a single sample in a study of T-cell memory formation after mild COVID-19. TCRdb re-analysed the 5' RACE reads in MiXCR, keeping a single row per CDR3 protein. The table has roughly 150,000 distinct CDR3 sequences, 10% to 15% seen once. Sample: PBMCs or a T cell subset sorted from them (not recorded which). The receptor source for this set is a man younger than 35 who had mild COVID-19 (a few samples of this study predate the infection). Cell type and time point are not known. Both conserved end residues are part of each CDR3. D genes are given only for firm matches. Clone size is given for some rows only: seen once, a few or many times, or a class if the clone is expanded.

.,TRBJ2-2,TRBD1,TRBV12-3/TRBV12-4,TGTGCCGCCGGGGGACAGGGGGGAGCGAACACCGGGGAGCTGTTTTTT,CAAGGQGGANTGELFF
.,TRBJ1-2,.,TRBV4-1,TGCGCCAGCAGCCCTGATGCGGTGGGGGGGAACTATGGCTACACCTTC,CASSPDAVGGNYGYTF
few,TRBJ1-5,.,TRBV5-1,TGCGCCAGCAGCTCCGGTCCTAGTCAGGGAATCGGGGAGCTCCAGCATTTT,CASSSGPSQGIGELQHF
.,TRBJ2-2,TRBD1,TRBV20-1,TGCAGTGCCACCTCCGGACAGGTGGCCGGGGAGCTGATTTTT,CSATSGQVAGELIF
many,TRBJ2-3,TRBD2,TRBV25-1,TGTGCCAGCAGTGGGACTAGCGGGGGGGCCTTGGATACGCAGTATTTT,CASSGTSGGALDTQYF
few,TRBJ1-6,.,TRBV5-1,TGCGCCAGCAGCGCTACCACAGAGACGTGGACACCCCTCCACTTT,CASSATTETWTPLHF
.,TRBJ2-1,TRBD1,TRBV18,TGTGCCAGCTCACCCGGGACAGGCGGGTACAATGAGCAGTTCTTC,CASSPGTGGYNEQFF
.,TRBJ1-5,.,TRBV5-4,TGTGCCAGCAGCCATGGGGGCAATCAGCCCCAGCATTTT,CASSHGGNQPQHF
.,TRBJ2-2,.,TRBV7-9,TGTGCCAGCAGACCACAGGGAGGCGGGGAGCTGTTTTTT,CASRPQGGGELFF
.,TRBJ1-1,.,TRBV7-2,TGTGCCAGCACCACGAGGGGCCTCCCTGAAGCTTTCTTT,CASTTRGLPEAFF
.,TRBJ2-7,TRBD1,TRBV5-1,TGCGCCAGCAGCTTGGTTGACAGGGGCTACGAGCAGTACTTC,CASSLVDRGYEQYF
.,TRBJ2-3,.,TRBV19,TGTGCCAGTAGTATAGGGGGCCTCTCGGGCACAGATACGCAGTATTTT,CASSIGGLSGTDTQYF
.,TRBJ2-3,.,TRBV4-3,TGCGCCAGCAGCCAAAACCAGGGACTCCCCAGCACAGATACGCAGTATTTT,CASSQNQGLPSTDTQYF
.,TRBJ2-1,TRBD2,TRBV9,TGTGCCAGCAGCGGAGGTAGCGGGGGGGCGATCGATGAGCAGTTCTTC,CASSGGSGGAIDEQFF
few,TRBJ2-6,.,TRBV12-3/TRBV12-4,TGTGCCAGCAGTCCCTCGGCGACCGGGGCCAACGTCCTGACTTTC,CASSPSATGANVLTF
.,TRBJ1-1,TRBD1,TRBV7-2,TGTGCCAACAGACAGGGACTGAACACTGAAGCTTTCTTT,CANRQGLNTEAFF
many,TRBJ2-3,TRBD1,TRBV11-2,TGTGCCAGCAGCTTGGACAGGGGGACAGATACGCAGTATTTT,CASSLDRGTDTQYF
many,TRBJ1-3,.,TRBV5-1,TGCGCCAGCAGCGTGGACCCCGGGACCCCTGGAAACACCATATATTTT,CASSVDPGTPGNTIYF
few,TRBJ2-4,TRBD1,TRBV5-4,TGTGCCAGCAGCGACCGGGACAGGGCGGACATTCAGTACTTC,CASSDRDRADIQYF
many,TRBJ2-1,TRBD2,TRBV12-3/TRBV12-4,TGTGCCAGCAGCCCCGGGGGGGCGGGCTCCTACAATGAGCAGTTCTTC,CASSPGGAGSYNEQFF
few,TRBJ2-1,.,TRBV4-3,TGCGCCAGCAGCCAAGTTCAAATGGCAGGGATGGATGAGCAGTTCTTC,CASSQVQMAGMDEQFF
.,TRBJ1-1,.,TRBV7-2,TGTGCCAGCAGCTTAGTGTGGACTGAAGCTTTCTTT,CASSLVWTEAFF
few,TRBJ2-3,.,TRBV7-2,TGTGCCAGCAACCACGGGGGCCCGTCCACAGATACGCAGTATTTT,CASNHGGPSTDTQYF
.,TRBJ1-5,TRBD1,TRBV9,TGTGCCAGCAGCGAGGACAGGGGCAGTCAGCCCCAGCATTTT,CASSEDRGSQPQHF
once,TRBJ1-4,TRBD1,TRBV5-4,TGTGCCAGCAGCTCGGACAGGCCCGAAAAACTGTTTTTT,CASSSDRPEKLFF
.,TRBJ1-2,.,TRBV4-3,TGCGCCAGCAGCCAAGTCCCAGAACCCTATGGCTACACCTTC,CASSQVPEPYGYTF
.,TRBJ2-1,.,TRBV6-5,TGTGCCAGCACCTACGGGGGTGCCTCGAAGCAGTTCTTC,CASTYGGASKQFF
many,TRBJ1-2,.,TRBV7-2,TGTGCCAGCACGGCCCTGGGGCAAAACTATGGCTACACCTTC,CASTALGQNYGYTF
few,TRBJ1-2,.,TRBV20-1,TGCAGTGCTAGAGACTTCAACTATGGCTACACCTTC,CSARDFNYGYTF
many,TRBJ2-2,.,TRBV5-1,TGCGCCAGCAGCTCAACGGAGACCGGGGAGCTGTTTTTT,CASSSTETGELFF
.,TRBJ1-4,.,TRBV7-9,TGTGCCAGCAGCTTAGGGGTCGGTAATGAAAAACTGTTTTTT,CASSLGVGNEKLFF
.,TRBJ1-1,TRBD1,TRBV5-1,TGCGCCAGTACAACAGGGGGCTCGGGAGGATCCGAAGCTTTCTTT,CASTTGGSGGSEAFF
many,TRBJ2-1,TRBD1,TRBV7-2,TGTGCCAGCAGCTTAGGGTCGCGGGACAGGGGGCTGGATGAGCAGTTCTTC,CASSLGSRDRGLDEQFF
.,TRBJ2-1,.,TRBV28,TGTGCCATTGTATCGGGCGCATACAATGAGCAGTTCTTC,CAIVSGAYNEQFF
.,TRBJ1-2,.,TRBV7-2,TGTGCCAGCAGCTTAGGGCCCTTCAGGGCCTACACCTTC,CASSLGPFRAYTF
.,TRBJ1-1,.,TRBV5-1,TGCGCCAGCAGCTTTTCGCCCCAGGGGATGAACACTGAAGCTTTCTTT,CASSFSPQGMNTEAFF
few,TRBJ2-5,TRBD1,TRBV24-1,TGTGCCACTGACAGGGGAGATGAGACCCAGTACTTC,CATDRGDETQYF
.,TRBJ1-2,.,TRBV14,TGTGCCAGCAGCCAAGATTATCGTTTGGGCTACACCTTC,CASSQDYRLGYTF
many,TRBJ2-1,TRBD2,TRBV5-1,TGCGCCAGCAGCTTGGCCAGCGGGGGCTACAATGAGCAGTTCTTC,CASSLASGGYNEQFF
.,TRBJ1-2,.,TRBV6-2/TRBV6-3,TGTGCCAGCACAAGATTTGGGGGGCAGCGGTCCTATGGCTACACCTTC,CASTRFGGQRSYGYTF
once,TRBJ2-5,.,TRBV6-6,TGTGCCAGCAGCCCAGGGGCCCCAGAGACCCAGTACTTC,CASSPGAPETQYF
.,TRBJ2-3,TRBD2,TRBV20-1,TGCAGTGCTAGAGATTGGACTAGCGGTGTTAGGGGGGATACGCAGTATTTT,CSARDWTSGVRGDTQYF
.,TRBJ1-1,TRBD1,TRBV27,TGTGCCAGCAGGGGACAGGGAGGGCCGAAAGCTTTCTTT,CASRGQGGPKAFF
few,TRBJ2-1,TRBD2,TRBV11-2,TGTGCCAGCAGCTCCCCTCAGCGGGGTTACAATGAGCAGTTCTTC,CASSSPQRGYNEQFF
.,TRBJ2-1,TRBD1,TRBV7-3,TGTGCCAGCAGCCCTGGGACAGGGGGGGTCTGGGAGCAGTTCTTC,CASSPGTGGVWEQFF
.,TRBJ2-3,.,TRBV5-1,TGCGCCAGCAGCTCCAATCAAGATACGCAGTATTTT,CASSSNQDTQYF
.,TRBJ2-5,TRBD2,TRBV20-1,TGCAGTGCTAGAGGCGCAAAAACTAGCGGGGGGGAAGAGACCCAGTACTTC,CSARGAKTSGGEETQYF
.,TRBJ1-2,.,TRBV9,TGTGCCAGCAGCGTTTGGGGGCAGGGTAACTATGGCTACACCTTC,CASSVWGQGNYGYTF
.,TRBJ2-7,TRBD2,TRBV7-2,TGTGCCAGCAGACTCACGGGGGAGGGTTCCTACGAGCAGTACTTC,CASRLTGEGSYEQYF
many,TRBJ2-6,.,TRBV4-1,TGCGCCAGCAGCCTTAGGGCTCCAGGGGTCGACTCTGGGGCCAACGTCCTGACTTTC,CASSLRAPGVDSGANVLTF
.,TRBJ1-5,.,TRBV4-1,TGCGCCAGCAGCTTAGGAGGGAATCGAGATCAGCCCCAGCATTTT,CASSLGGNRDQPQHF
.,TRBJ2-1,.,TRBV11-2,TGTGCCAGCAGCGTAGGGGGACTCTCCTACAATGAGCAGTTCTTC,CASSVGGLSYNEQFF
.,TRBJ1-2,TRBD1,TRBV20-1,TGCAGTGCTCGAATCGGGACAGAGAACTATGGCTACACCTTC,CSARIGTENYGYTF
few,TRBJ1-2,TRBD1,TRBV4-1,TGCGCCAGCAGCCAACCTACCCGGGACAGAAACTATGGCTACACCTTC,CASSQPTRDRNYGYTF